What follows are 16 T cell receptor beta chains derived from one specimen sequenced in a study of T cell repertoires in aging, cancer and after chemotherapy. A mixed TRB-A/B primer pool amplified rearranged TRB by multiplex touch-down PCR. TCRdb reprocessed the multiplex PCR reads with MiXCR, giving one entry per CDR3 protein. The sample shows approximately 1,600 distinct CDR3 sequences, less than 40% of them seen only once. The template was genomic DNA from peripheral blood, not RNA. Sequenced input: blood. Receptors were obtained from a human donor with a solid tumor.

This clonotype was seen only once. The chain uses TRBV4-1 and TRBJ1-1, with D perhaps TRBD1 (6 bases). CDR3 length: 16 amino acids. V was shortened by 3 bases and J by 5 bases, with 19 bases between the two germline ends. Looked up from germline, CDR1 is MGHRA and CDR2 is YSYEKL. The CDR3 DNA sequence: TGCGCCAGCAGCCACGTTACTAACAGGGTCGGGACTGAAGCTTTCTTT. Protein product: CASSHVTNRVGTEAFF.

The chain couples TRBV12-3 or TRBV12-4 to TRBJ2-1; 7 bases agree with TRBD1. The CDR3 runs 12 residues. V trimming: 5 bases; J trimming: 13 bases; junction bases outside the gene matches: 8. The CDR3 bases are TGTGCCAGCAGTCCCGACAGGGTCGGACAGTTCTTC. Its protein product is CASSPDRVGQFF.

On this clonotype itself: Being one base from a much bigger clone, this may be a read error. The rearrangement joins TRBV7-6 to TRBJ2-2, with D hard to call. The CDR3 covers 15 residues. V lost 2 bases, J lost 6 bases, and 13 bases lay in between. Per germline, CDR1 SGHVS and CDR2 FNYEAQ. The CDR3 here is CASSLLGPNPGELFF. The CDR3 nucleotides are TGTGCCAGCAGCTTACTCGGACCTAACCCCGGGGAGCTGTTTTTT.

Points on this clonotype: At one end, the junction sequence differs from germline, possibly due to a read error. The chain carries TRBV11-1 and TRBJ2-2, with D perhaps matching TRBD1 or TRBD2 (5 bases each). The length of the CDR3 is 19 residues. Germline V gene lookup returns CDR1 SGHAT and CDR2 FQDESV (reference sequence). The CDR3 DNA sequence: TGTGCCAGAAGCTTTTTTCCGATCCTACGGGGACCGAACACCGGGGAGCTGTTTTTT. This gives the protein CARSFFPILRGPNTGELFF. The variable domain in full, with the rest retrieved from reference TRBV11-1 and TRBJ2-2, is EAEVAQSPRYKITEKSQAVAFWCDPISGHATLYWYRQILGQGPELLVQFQDESVVDDSQLPKDRFSAERLKGVDSTLKIQPAELGDSAMYLCARSFFPILRGPNTGELFFGEGSRLTVL.

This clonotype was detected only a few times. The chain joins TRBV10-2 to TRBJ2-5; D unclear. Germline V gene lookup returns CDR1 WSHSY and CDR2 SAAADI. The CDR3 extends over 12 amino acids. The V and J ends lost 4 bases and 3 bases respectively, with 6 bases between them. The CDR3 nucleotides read TGCGCCAGCAGTGCTCTAAAAGAGACCCAGTACTTC. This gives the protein CASSALKETQYF.

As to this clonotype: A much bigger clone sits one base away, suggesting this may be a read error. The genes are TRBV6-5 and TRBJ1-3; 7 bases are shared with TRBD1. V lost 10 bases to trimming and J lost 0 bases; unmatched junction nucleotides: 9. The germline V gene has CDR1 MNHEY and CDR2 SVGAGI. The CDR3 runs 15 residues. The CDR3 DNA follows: TGTGCCACCGTGAGACAGGGTTCCTCTGGAAACACCATATATTTT. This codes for CATVRQGSSGNTIYF.

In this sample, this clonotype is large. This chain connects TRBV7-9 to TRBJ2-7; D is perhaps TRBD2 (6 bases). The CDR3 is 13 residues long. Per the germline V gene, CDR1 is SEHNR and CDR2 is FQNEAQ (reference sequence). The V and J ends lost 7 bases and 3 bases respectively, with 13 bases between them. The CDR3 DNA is TGTGCCAGCAACGGCGGGACCGGCTACGAGCAGTACTTC. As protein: CASNGGTGYEQYF.

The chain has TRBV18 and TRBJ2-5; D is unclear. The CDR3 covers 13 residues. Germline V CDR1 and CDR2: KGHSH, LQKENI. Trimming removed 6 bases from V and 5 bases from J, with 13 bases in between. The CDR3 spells CASSVGTSETQYF. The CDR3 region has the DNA TGTGCCAGCTCGGTGGGTACGAGCGAGACCCAGTACTTC.

The CDR3 DNA is TGCGCCAGCAGCTCACCCTCCTCGGTTACCGGGGAGCTGTTTTTT. It translates to CASSSPSSVTGELFF. V and J are TRBV5-1 and TRBJ2-2, with D hard to call. Trimming stripped 3 bases from V and 5 bases from J, with 14 bases between. Germline V lookup: CDR1 SGHRS, CDR2 YFSETQ. The CDR3 extends over 15 amino acids.

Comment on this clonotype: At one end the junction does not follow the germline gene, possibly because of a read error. CDR3 nucleotides: TGCGCCAGCAGCTCCAGCATGGGTAGATACGAGCAGTACTTC. Protein product: CASSSSMGRYEQYF. The V gene is TRBV5-6, the J gene TRBJ2-7; D not resolved. The CDR3 has 14 amino acids. CDR1 SGHDT and CDR2 YYEEEE come from the germline V gene.

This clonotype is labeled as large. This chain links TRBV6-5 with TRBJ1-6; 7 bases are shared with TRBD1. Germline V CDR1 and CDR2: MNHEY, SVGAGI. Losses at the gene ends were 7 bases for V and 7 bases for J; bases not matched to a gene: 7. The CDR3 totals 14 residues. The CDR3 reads CASNDRVSNSPLHF. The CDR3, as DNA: TGTGCCAGCAATGACAGGGTCTCGAATTCACCCCTCCACTTT.

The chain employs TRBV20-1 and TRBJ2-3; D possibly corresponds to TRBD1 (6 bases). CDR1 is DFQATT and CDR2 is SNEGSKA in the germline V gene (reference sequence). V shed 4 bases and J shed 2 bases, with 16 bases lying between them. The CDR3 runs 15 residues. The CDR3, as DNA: TGCAGTGCTACGCCCTCACAGGGATACACAGATACGCAGTATTTT. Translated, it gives CSATPSQGYTDTQYF.

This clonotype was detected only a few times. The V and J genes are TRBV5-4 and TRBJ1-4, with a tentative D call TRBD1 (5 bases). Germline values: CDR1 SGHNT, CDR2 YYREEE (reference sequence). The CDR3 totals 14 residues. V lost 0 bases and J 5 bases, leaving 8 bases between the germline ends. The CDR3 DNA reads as TGTGCCAGCAGCTTGGCACAGGACAATGAAAAACTGTTTTTT. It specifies CASSLAQDNEKLFF.

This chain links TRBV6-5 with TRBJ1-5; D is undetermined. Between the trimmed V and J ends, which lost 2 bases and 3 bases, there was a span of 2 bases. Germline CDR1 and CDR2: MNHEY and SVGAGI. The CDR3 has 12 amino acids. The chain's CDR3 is CASSYLNQPQHF. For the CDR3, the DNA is TGTGCCAGCAGTTACCTCAATCAGCCCCAGCATTTT.

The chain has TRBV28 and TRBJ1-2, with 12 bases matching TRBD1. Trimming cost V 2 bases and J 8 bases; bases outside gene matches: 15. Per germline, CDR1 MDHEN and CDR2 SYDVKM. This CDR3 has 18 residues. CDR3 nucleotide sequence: TGTGCCAGCAGTTTAACTAAAATGACCGGGACAGGGGGCGGGGGCTACACCTTC. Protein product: CASSLTKMTGTGGGGYTF.

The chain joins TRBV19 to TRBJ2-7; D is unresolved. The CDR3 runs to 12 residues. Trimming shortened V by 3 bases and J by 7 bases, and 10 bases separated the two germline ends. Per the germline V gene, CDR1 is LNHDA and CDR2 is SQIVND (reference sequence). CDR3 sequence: CASSIGRREQYF. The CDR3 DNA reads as TGTGCCAGTAGTATTGGGCGGAGAGAGCAGTACTTC.